What follows are 17 T cell receptor beta chains derived from one specimen sequenced in a study of cytotoxic CD8 clonotypes in ibrutinib-treated CLL. Profiled with immunoSEQ multiplex PCR; TCRdb holds only in-frame clones, not every one. The table records fewer than 90,000 clones, 68% of them present only once. The input for sequencing was PBMCs, taken after 12 months of ibrutinib treatment. The receptors here all came from a human donor with chronic lymphocytic leukemia.

This sequence joins TRBV6-5 and TRBJ1-6, with TRBD1 matching over 8 bases. The CDR3 sequence is 15 residues long. The trim removed 6 bases at V and 4 bases at J, leaving 5 bases unmatched. The germline gives CDR1 MNHEY, CDR2 SVGAGI. The CDR3 DNA follows: TGTGCCAGCAGGCAGGGACAGGTTTATAATTCACCCCTCCACTTT. This encodes CASRQGQVYNSPLHF.

The chain recombines TRBV7-2 with TRBJ1-5, with D unresolved. The CDR3 contains 14 residues. Germline CDR1 reads SGHTA; CDR2 reads FQGNSA. V dropped 5 bases and J dropped 5 bases, with 13 bases sitting between them. The CDR3 reads CASSRVAGDQPQHF. The CDR3, as DNA: TGTGCCAGCAGCCGAGTCGCCGGGGATCAGCCCCAGCATTTT.

CDR3 nucleotide sequence: TGTGCCAGCAGCCTGAGAAGGCGGGGATCCTTTCCCTACACCTTC. This sequence encodes CASSLRRRGSFPYTF. The chain links TRBV5-6 to TRBJ1-2; unclear D gene. The CDR3 is made up of 15 amino acids. V lost 4 bases and J 10 bases, leaving 23 bases between the germline ends. Germline lookup yields CDR1 SGHDT and CDR2 YYEEEE.

This sequence joins TRBV7-2 and TRBJ1-3; TRBD1 matches 8 bases. The germline CDR1 and CDR2 sequences are SGHTA and FQGNSA. Germline trimming cut 4 bases from V and 2 bases from J; bases unmatched to any gene: 7. The CDR3 sequence is 16 residues long. The CDR3 loop reads CASSSMAGGTGNTIYF. CDR3 sequence (DNA): TGTGCCAGCAGCTCGATGGCAGGGGGCACTGGAAACACCATATATTTT.

This clone showed up just a few times. J is TRBJ2-2 and V is TRBV7-6; D gene ambiguous. CDR3 length equals 15 residues. The germline CDR1 and CDR2 sequences are SGHVS and FNYEAQ. V lost 1 base, J lost 2 bases, and 8 bases lay in between. The CDR3 nucleotides read TGTGCCAGCAGCTTAGGGGCTGTCAACACCGGGGAGCTGTTTTTT. The encoded protein is CASSLGAVNTGELFF.

The chain recombines TRBV4-1 with TRBJ2-1, with TRBD1 matching 12 bases. This CDR3 comprises 17 residues. Germline CDR1 reads MGHRA; CDR2 reads YSYEKL. J was trimmed by 7 bases and V by 4 bases; bases with no gene match: 11. CDR3 coding DNA: TGCGCCAGCAGCCTCCAAGCCGGGACAGGGGGCTTGAATGAGCAGTTCTTC. Amino acids: CASSLQAGTGGLNEQFF.

The chain links TRBV15 to TRBJ2-1; 9 nucleotides agree with TRBD1. The junction had 12 bases not matched to a gene; V was cut back by 5 bases and J by 10 bases. The length of the CDR3 is 15 residues. Per the germline V gene, CDR1 is LNHNV and CDR2 is YYDKDF (reference sequence). The CDR3 bases are TGTGCCACCAGCCCACGGGACAGGGCTCTTGAGGAGCAGTTCTTC. This translates into CATSPRDRALEEQFF.

The rearrangement uses TRBV4-3 and TRBJ1-2; D is ambiguous. From germline, CDR1 is LGHNA and CDR2 YSLEER. CDR3 size: 14 residues. Trimming removed 0 bases from V and 5 bases from J, with 10 bases in between. Here the CDR3 DNA reads TGCGCCAGCAGCCAAGAAACAAAAGGGTATGGCTACACCTTC. This gives the protein CASSQETKGYGYTF.

The J gene is TRBJ2-2, the V gene TRBV11-3; D ambiguous. Germline V CDR1 and CDR2: SGHNT, YENEEA. Trimming removed 5 bases from V and 8 bases from J, with 12 bases in between. This CDR3 has 13 amino acids. The chain's CDR3 is CASSPSEAGELFF. The CDR3, as DNA: TGTGCCAGCAGCCCCAGTGAGGCGGGGGAGCTGTTTTTT.

This chain links TRBV5-4 with TRBJ2-2, with 9 bases lining up with TRBD1. This CDR3 contains 18 residues. With 2 bases clipped from V and 2 bases from J, the junction kept 10 bases outside the gene matches. In germline, CDR1 is SGHNT, CDR2 YYREEE (reference sequence). The CDR3 bases are TGTGCCAGCAGCTTTGGTTCGGACAGGGGACGTAACACCGGGGAGCTGTTTTTT. Protein: CASSFGSDRGRNTGELFF.

The chain couples TRBV7-2 to TRBJ2-1, with a tentative D call TRBD2 (5 bases). V was trimmed by 2 bases and J by 10 bases, leaving 12 bases between them. This CDR3 contains 13 residues. Germline lookup yields CDR1 SGHTA and CDR2 FQGNSA. The CDR3 coding sequence is TGTGCCAGCAGCTTAAGGCGGGCTCTCGAGCAGTTCTTC. Its translation: CASSLRRALEQFF. The complete variable domain, with remaining parts taken from reference TRBV7-2 and TRBJ2-1, reads GAGVSQSPSNKVTEKGKDVELRCDPISGHTALYWYRQSLGQGLEFLIYFQGNSAPDKSGLPSDRFSAERTGGSVSTLTIQRTQQEDSAVYLCASSLRRALEQFFGPGTRLTVL.

The chain combines TRBV15 with TRBJ1-2; D gene ambiguous. The CDR3 is 17 amino acids. V dropped 2 bases and J dropped 1 base, with 17 bases sitting between them. The germline gives CDR1 LNHNV, CDR2 YYDKDF (reference sequence). The CDR3 nucleotides read TGTGCCACCAGCAGAAGAATCCACAGCCTTCTTAACTATGGCTACACCTTC. It encodes CATSRRIHSLLNYGYTF. The variable domain in full, completed from reference TRBV15 and TRBJ1-2, reads DAMVIQNPRYQVTQFGKPVTLSCSQTLNHNVMYWYQQKSSQAPKLLFHYYDKDFNNEADTPDNFQSRRPNTSFCFLDIRSPGLGDTAMYLCATSRRIHSLLNYGYTFGSGTRLTVV.

This chain links TRBV27 with TRBJ1-6; D uncertain. Germline lookup yields CDR1 MNHEY and CDR2 SMNVEV (reference sequence). The CDR3 length is 15 residues. V lost 3 bases and J 8 bases, leaving 14 bases between the germline ends. This CDR3 is CASSFVRSRYSPLHF. CDR3 coding DNA: TGTGCCAGCAGTTTTGTCAGGAGTAGGTATTCACCCCTCCACTTT.

The chain recombines TRBV10-3 with TRBJ1-1, with 9 bases fitting TRBD1. CDR3 size: 14 residues. Per germline, CDR1 ENHRY and CDR2 SYGVKD. Trimming took 7 bases from V and 3 from J; bases not matched to a gene: 6. The CDR3 sequence: CAIMTRDRDTEAFF. In nucleotides, the CDR3 is TGTGCCATCATGACCCGGGACAGGGACACTGAAGCTTTCTTT.

This clone appeared a few times. The chain links TRBV11-3 to TRBJ1-6, with 8 bases matching TRBD1. Germline V gene lookup returns CDR1 SGHNT and CDR2 YENEEA. The CDR3 is 15 amino acids. V was pared by 4 bases and J by 7 bases, with 6 bases of the junction left unmatched. The CDR3 region has the DNA TGTGCCAGCAGCTCCAGGACAGGGCCGAATTCACCCCTCCACTTT. This translates into CASSSRTGPNSPLHF.

This clone was counted a few times. The V and J genes are TRBV19 and TRBJ1-5; perhaps TRBD1 as D (5 bases). The ends were cut back, 9 bases at V and 8 bases at J, with 17 bases in the middle. CDR1 and CDR2 from the germline V gene are LNHDA and SQIVND (reference sequence). This CDR3 is 13 amino acids long. In DNA form, the CDR3 reads TGTGCCAGCCATCGGCGGGCGGGGGAGCCCCAGCATTTT. Protein product: CASHRRAGEPQHF.

This chain joins TRBV19 and TRBJ1-1; TRBD1 matches at 7 bases. The ends lost 2 bases at V and 1 base at J; junction bases unmatched: 1. This CDR3 has 14 residues. CDR1 and CDR2 from the germline V gene are LNHDA and SQIVND (reference sequence). CDR3 sequence reads: CASSIRTGNTEAFF. CDR3 DNA: TGTGCCAGTAGTATAAGGACAGGGAACACTGAAGCTTTCTTT.